The T cell receptor beta chain under discussion was sequenced for a study of shared clonotypes between healthy human individuals. Points from the study as a whole: Exclusively blood specimens were collected; tissue repertoires likely differ.

The assay was immunoSEQ multiplex PCR, and TCRdb's table has in-frame clones only and misses some. The table lists 490,000 or so clones, around 80% of them singletons. As for this clone: Its target is unknown.

The receptor was derived from a woman in her forties in good health. Some clones in this sample may be carry-over from other donors' samples. Sequenced input: PBMCs.

For the CDR3, the DNA is TGCGCCAGCAGCTTGGATGGGGGGCGGGAACAGCCCCAGCATTTT. This encodes CASSLDGGREQPQHF. This chain connects TRBV5-1 to TRBJ1-5; TRBD1 is a possible D gene (6 bases). Germline loops: CDR1 SGHRS, CDR2 YFSETQ. V was pared by 0 bases and J by 7 bases, with 14 bases between. This CDR3 has 15 residues.